Shown below are 27 T cell receptor beta chains from a single sample sequenced in a study of CXCR3-negative and CXCR3-positive naive CD8 T cells. Study conclusions and caveats: Against CXCR3-negative naive cells, CXCR3-positive naive cells showed more hydrophobic TRB CDR3s.

Through 5' RACE with UMI labels, the TRB cDNA libraries were prepared. TCRdb reworked the 5' RACE reads into one entry per CDR3 protein, no DNA. The sample data list just under 90,000 distinct CDR3 sequences. No antigens are known for them. The sequenced sample was naive CXCR3+ CD8+ T cells from blood. Subset here: CD45RO-CCR7+CD27+CD95- naive CD8+ T cells expressing CXCR3 (TNR3+). All receptors come from a human donor in good health. Some clones in this sample may be carry-over from other donors' samples.

This chain links TRBV20-1 with TRBJ2-5; TCRdb selects TRBD1, and the lack of DNA leaves this call unchecked. The CDR3 loop spans 15 amino acids. CDR1 is DFQATT and CDR2 is SNEGSKA in the germline V gene (reference sequence). CDR3: CSAENRGGLRETQYF.

The chain couples TRBV12-3 or TRBV12-4 to TRBJ2-5. This CDR3 has 14 amino acids. CDR3 amino acids: CASSLAASRETQYF.

The V call is TRBV25-1, the J call TRBJ2-5. CDR3 size: 13 residues. Looked up from germline, CDR1 is MGHDK and CDR2 is SYGVNS. The CDR3: CASSELLGETQYF.

The chain employs TRBV7-2 and TRBJ1-1; the D gene TCRdb calls, TRBD1, cannot be checked with no DNA. The CDR3 sequence is 15 residues long. The germline CDR1 and CDR2 sequences are SGHTA and FQGNSA. The chain's CDR3 is CASSLVGQMNTEAFF.

The chain uses TRBV5-6 and TRBJ2-5; TCRdb proposes TRBD1, but this gene call is untestable without DNA. The length of the CDR3 is 15 residues. Germline CDR1 is SGHDT and CDR2 is YYEEEE. This chain's CDR3 is CASSRAGAGKETQYF.

The J gene is TRBJ2-1, the V gene TRBV14. The CDR3 runs to 14 residues. The germline CDR1 and CDR2 sequences are SGHDN and FVKESK. The CDR3 loop reads CASSQYGFDNEQFF.

This chain connects TRBV4-1 to TRBJ1-5; TCRdb's D call of TRBD1 is untestable without DNA. This CDR3 has 16 residues. Germline V gives CDR1 MGHRA, CDR2 YSYEKL. CDR3 amino acids: CASSQVGQGYSQPQHF.

The V call is TRBV28, the J call TRBJ1-4. Germline CDR1 reads MDHEN; CDR2 reads SYDVKM. This CDR3 is built from 15 residues. CDR3 loop: CASSFLEGDNEKLFF.

The genes are TRBV29-1 and TRBJ2-5; TCRdb's D call, TRBD2, is unchecked because there is no DNA. Germline V CDR1 and CDR2: SQVTM, ANQGSEA. This CDR3 region has 14 residues. CDR3 residues: CSVVAGPYQETQYF.

The V and J genes are TRBV4-3 and TRBJ2-7; with no DNA, the TCRdb D assignment of TRBD2 cannot be verified. The length of the CDR3 is 15 residues. Per germline, CDR1 LGHNA and CDR2 YSLEER. This CDR3 reads CASSQDAGLLTEQYF.

The J gene is TRBJ1-1, the V gene TRBV6-2 or TRBV6-3. The CDR3 has 13 residues. CDR1 MNHEY and CDR2 SVGEGT come from the germline V gene. The CDR3 spells CASSLGLTTEAFF.

The chain has TRBV4-1 and TRBJ2-7; TCRdb's D call of TRBD1 is untestable without DNA. The CDR3 loop spans 16 amino acids. Germline V lookup: CDR1 MGHRA, CDR2 YSYEKL. This CDR3 is CASSQLRGKPPYEQYF.

The chain uses TRBV27 and TRBJ2-2. The CDR3 totals 13 residues. CDR1 and CDR2 from the germline V gene are MNHEY and SMNVEV (reference sequence). The CDR3 protein is CASSRPNTGELFF.

The CDR3 sequence is CSVEDANALHF. The gene calls are TRBV29-1 and TRBJ1-6. The CDR3 loop spans 11 amino acids. Germline-derived CDR1 and CDR2 are SQVTM and ANQGSEA.

CDR3 amino acids: CDTLGLAVPNTGELFF. V gene TRBV28 combines with J gene TRBJ2-2; TCRdb names TRBD2, which stays unverified in the absence of DNA. The CDR3 has 16 amino acids. The germline V gene has CDR1 MDHEN and CDR2 SYDVKM.

V is TRBV7-2 and J is TRBJ2-3; no DNA is available, so the TRBD2 call from TCRdb remains unchecked. The germline V gene encodes CDR1 SGHTA and CDR2 FQGNSA. This CDR3 comprises 16 residues. CDR3 residues: CASSLRLAVLTDTQYF.

The rearrangement uses TRBV10-3 and TRBJ2-1; the D gene TCRdb calls, TRBD1, cannot be checked with no DNA. This CDR3 is 16 amino acids long. CDR1 and CDR2 (germline): ENHRY, SYGVKD. The CDR3 sequence: CAISALEAGERNEQFF.

The chain recombines TRBV12-5 with TRBJ2-1; TCRdb's D call, TRBD1, is unchecked because there is no DNA. CDR3 length equals 14 residues. Looked up from germline, CDR1 is LGHNT and CDR2 is FRNRAP. This CDR3 reads CASGLSSGANEQFF. The entire variable domain, with the rest obtained from reference TRBV12-5 and TRBJ2-1, is as follows: DARVTQTPRHKVTEMGQEVTMRCQPILGHNTVFWYRQTMMQGLELLAYFRNRAPLDDSGMPKDRFSAEMPDATLATLKIQPSEPRDSAVYFCASGLSSGANEQFFGPGTRLTVL.

The chain recombines TRBV6-1 with TRBJ1-2; TCRdb picks TRBD1, but there is no DNA to check that call. In germline, CDR1 is MNHNS, CDR2 SASEGT. The CDR3 is 14 residues long. The CDR3 sequence is CASRWPGSYYGYTF.

This CDR3 is CASSIVLADTQYF. This chain joins TRBV2 and TRBJ2-3. Germline V gene sequence: CDR1 SNHLY, CDR2 FYNNEI. This CDR3 comprises 13 residues.

The chain has TRBV2 and TRBJ2-7; as DNA is missing, the TRBD1 call by TCRdb cannot be tested. Germline V gives CDR1 SNHLY, CDR2 FYNNEI. The CDR3 contains 15 residues. The CDR3: CASSFRTGETGEQYF.

The chain carries TRBV25-1 and TRBJ1-6. Germline-derived CDR1 and CDR2 are MGHDK and SYGVNS. This CDR3 is built from 16 residues. The CDR3 protein is CASTGRGAGYNSPLHF.

The chain recombines TRBV29-1 with TRBJ2-3. Germline CDR1 is SQVTM and CDR2 is ANQGSEA. The CDR3 loop spans 13 amino acids. The CDR3 sequence: CSVVRSFTDTQYF.

The V and J genes are TRBV7-3 and TRBJ1-6. This CDR3 contains 13 residues. Germline lookup yields CDR1 SGHTA and CDR2 FQGTGA. This chain's CDR3 is CASSLRGNSPLHF. The full variable domain, its missing parts supplied by reference TRBV7-3 and TRBJ1-6, is GAGVSQTPSNKVTEKGKYVELRCDPISGHTALYWYRQSLGQGPEFLIYFQGTGAADDSGLPNDRFFAVRPEGSVSTLKIQRTERGDSAVYLCASSLRGNSPLHFGNGTRLTVT.

The chain recombines TRBV10-3 with TRBJ2-1. CDR3 length: 14 amino acids. Germline CDR1 and CDR2: ENHRY and SYGVKD. The CDR3 loop is CAISDSTIGYEQFF.

The CDR3 region is CASSNAAGVYEQYF. The V gene is TRBV6-2 or TRBV6-3, the J gene TRBJ2-7. The CDR3 is made up of 14 amino acids. Germline CDR1 is MNHEY and CDR2 is SVGEGT.

J is TRBJ2-1 and V is TRBV29-1; TCRdb selects TRBD1, and the lack of DNA leaves this call unchecked. Germline-derived CDR1 and CDR2 are SQVTM and ANQGSEA. This CDR3 contains 13 residues. CDR3 loop: CSVGFLGGNEQFF.